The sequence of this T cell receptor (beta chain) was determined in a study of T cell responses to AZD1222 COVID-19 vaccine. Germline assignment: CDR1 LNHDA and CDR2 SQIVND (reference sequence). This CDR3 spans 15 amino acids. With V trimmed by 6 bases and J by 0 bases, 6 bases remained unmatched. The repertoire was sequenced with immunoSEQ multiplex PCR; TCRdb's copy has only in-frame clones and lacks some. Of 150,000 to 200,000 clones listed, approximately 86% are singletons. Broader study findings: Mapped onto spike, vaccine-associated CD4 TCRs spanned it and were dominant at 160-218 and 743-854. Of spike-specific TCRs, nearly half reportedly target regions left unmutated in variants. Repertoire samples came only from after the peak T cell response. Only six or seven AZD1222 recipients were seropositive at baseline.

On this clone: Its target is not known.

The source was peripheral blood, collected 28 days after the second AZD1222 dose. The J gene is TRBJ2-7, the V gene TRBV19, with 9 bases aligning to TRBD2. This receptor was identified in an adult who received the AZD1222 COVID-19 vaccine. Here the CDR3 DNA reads TGTGCCAGTAGCCCTCTAGCGGGGCCCTCCTACGAGCAGTACTTC. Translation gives CASSPLAGPSYEQYF.